Below are 21 T cell receptor beta chains sequenced from a single sample in a study of vaccination effects on CD4 cells after COVID-19. Antigen-specific CD4+ T cells were first expanded with viral peptide pools by the ViraFEST assay and only then sequenced. When around 10 days of culture had elapsed, CD4+ T cells were isolated. Nucleocapsid antibodies were negative in the vaccine recipients, who had never had SARS-CoV-2 infection. Libraries were prepared by immunoSEQ multiplex PCR; TCRdb keeps only in-frame clonotypes and omits some of them. Altogether around 63,000 clones are present, roughly 80% being singletons, with the ten largest covering roughly 4%. Their recognized antigens are unknown. The sequences come from CD4+ T cells from PBMCs cultured with HCoV-OC43 spike peptides, collected before COVID-19 vaccination. Specified subset: HCoV-OC43 spike overlapping peptide pool stimulation. These receptor sequences come from a human donor who received a COVID-19 vaccine.

In nucleotides, the CDR3 is TGTGCCACCAGCACCTATACAGACGGCGGCACCATATATTTT. Its protein product is CATSTYTDGGTIYF. The rearrangement joins TRBV15 to TRBJ1-3; unclear D gene. The germline CDR1 and CDR2 sequences are LNHNV and YYDKDF (reference sequence). The CDR3 length is 14 residues. V was pared by 4 bases and J by 9 bases, with 16 bases between.

The chain combines TRBV7-2 with TRBJ2-6; maybe TRBD1 (6 bases). Germline CDR1 and CDR2: SGHTA and FQGNSA. Trimming cost V 4 bases and J 0 bases, with 13 bases left between them. The CDR3 length is 17 residues. The chain's CDR3 is CASSSTGTSSGANVLTF. CDR3 DNA: TGTGCCAGCAGCTCGACAGGTACTTCCTCTGGGGCCAACGTCCTGACTTTC.

The V call is TRBV5-1, the J call TRBJ1-2, with D possibly matching TRBD1 (6 bases). The V end was cut by 2 bases, the J end by 3 bases, with 11 bases between. The CDR3 loop spans 14 amino acids. CDR1 SGHRS and CDR2 YFSETQ come from the germline V gene. CDR3: CASSLQGIDYGYTF. The CDR3 DNA sequence: TGCGCCAGCAGCTTACAGGGTATCGACTATGGCTACACCTTC.

The rearrangement uses TRBV24-1 and TRBJ2-3; D is undetermined. The length of the CDR3 is 15 residues. V was pared by 11 bases and J by 5 bases, with 22 bases between. Germline CDR1 KGHDR, CDR2 SFDVKD. The CDR3 DNA is TGTGCCAACCCTTCCCGGCCCCGAGCTGAAGATACGCAGTATTTT. Translation gives CANPSRPRAEDTQYF.

Here the CDR3 reads CASSPSHAGGPDTQYF. The CDR3 DNA is TGTGCCAGCTCACCTTCTCATGCCGGGGGCCCAGATACGCAGTATTTT. The J gene is TRBJ2-3, the V gene TRBV18; either TRBD1 or TRBD2 may supply D (6 bases each). This CDR3 comprises 16 residues. V lost 3 bases and J lost 4, with 17 bases in between. In germline, CDR1 is KGHSH, CDR2 LQKENI.

This sequence joins TRBV7-9 and TRBJ1-6, with 8 bases matching TRBD1. The V segment lost 3 bases and the J segment 10 bases; nucleotides outside the gene matches: 5. This CDR3 region has 14 residues. Germline V CDR1 and CDR2: SEHNR, FQNEAQ (reference sequence). The CDR3 protein is CASSFPGQGSPLHF. The CDR3 DNA sequence: TGTGCCAGCAGCTTCCCCGGACAGGGATCACCCCTCCACTTT.

The chain links TRBV6-4 to TRBJ1-2; D unclear. Deletions cut 2 bases from V and 8 bases from J, with 18 bases between. The CDR3 consists of 15 residues. CDR1 MRHNA and CDR2 SNTAGT come from the germline V gene. The CDR3 sequence is CASSDTPQALGGYTF. The DNA for the CDR3 is TGTGCCAGCAGTGACACTCCCCAGGCCCTGGGGGGCTACACCTTC.

This clone was detected only once. The chain joins TRBV28 to TRBJ1-5; D is ambiguous. The germline CDR1 and CDR2 sequences are MDHEN and SYDVKM. The CDR3 is 17 residues long. V lost 6 bases, J lost 2 bases, and 20 bases lay in between. CDR3 sequence: CASSPQKGSVGNQPQHF. The DNA for the CDR3 is TGTGCCAGCAGCCCTCAGAAGGGATCTGTAGGCAATCAGCCCCAGCATTTT.

The chain links TRBV7-8 to TRBJ2-2; TRBD1 is a possible D gene (6 bases). This CDR3 has 17 residues. Trimming stripped 7 bases from V and 5 bases from J, with 23 bases between. The germline V gene encodes CDR1 SGHVS and CDR2 FQNEAQ. The CDR3 DNA follows: TGTGCCAGCACCCGTCGCCCCAATAGGGGGTTGACCGGGGAGCTGTTTTTT. This encodes CASTRRPNRGLTGELFF.

The chain links TRBV5-1 to TRBJ2-1; a weak D match, TRBD1 (5 bases). V lost 4 bases and J lost 8, with 22 bases in between. Germline CDR1 is SGHRS and CDR2 is YFSETQ. This CDR3 contains 16 residues. CDR3 region: CASSLNTGLFFDEQFF. The CDR3 DNA sequence: TGCGCCAGCAGCCTTAATACAGGTCTCTTTTTCGATGAGCAGTTCTTC.

The rearrangement uses TRBV5-4 and TRBJ1-2; possible D gene TRBD1, 5 bases. In germline, CDR1 is SGHNT, CDR2 YYREEE (reference sequence). This CDR3 contains 14 residues. With 0 bases removed from V and 7 bases from J, the gap between germline ends came to 13 bases. Here the CDR3 reads CASSLGGQGSGYTF. In DNA form, the CDR3 reads TGTGCCAGCAGCTTGGGGGGCCAGGGAAGTGGCTACACCTTC.

The chain employs TRBV5-1 and TRBJ1-4, with TRBD1 matching 7 bases. V trimming: 5 bases; J trimming: 0 bases; junction bases outside the gene matches: 4. The CDR3 is 15 residues long. Per germline, CDR1 SGHRS and CDR2 YFSETQ. The CDR3 is CASRYTGATNEKLFF. Written as DNA, the CDR3 is TGCGCCAGCAGATACACAGGGGCAACTAATGAAAAACTGTTTTTT. The entire variable domain, with the rest obtained from reference TRBV5-1 and TRBJ1-4, is as follows: KAGVTQTPRYLIKTRGQQVTLSCSPISGHRSVSWYQQTPGQGLQFLFEYFSETQRNKGNFPGRFSGRQFSNSRSEMNVSTLELGDSALYLCASRYTGATNEKLFFGSGTQLSVL.

This chain links TRBV18 with TRBJ2-3; 14 bases line up with TRBD2. Germline V CDR1 and CDR2: KGHSH, LQKENI. The CDR3 covers 19 residues. Trimming removed 4 bases from V and 2 bases from J; junction bases left unmatched: 11. CDR3 sequence: CASSRRTSGGPGATDTQYF. For the CDR3, the DNA is TGTGCCAGCTCACGCCGGACTAGCGGGGGGCCGGGGGCCACAGATACGCAGTATTTT.

The V call is TRBV18, the J call TRBJ2-7; the match to TRBD1 covers 11 bases. V lost 2 bases to trimming and J lost 0 bases; unmatched junction nucleotides: 3. The length of the CDR3 is 16 residues. Germline loops: CDR1 KGHSH, CDR2 LQKENI. The CDR3 DNA follows: TGTGCCAGCTCACCAACCGGGACAGGGGGCTCCTACGAGCAGTACGTC. This codes for CASSPTGTGGSYEQYV.

V and J are TRBV14 and TRBJ2-1; 10 bases are a match to TRBD2. V lost 4 bases, J lost 6 bases, and 21 bases stayed unmatched. The CDR3 covers 20 residues. The germline CDR1 and CDR2 sequences are SGHDN and FVKESK. CDR3 sequence (DNA): TGTGCCAGCAGCCGGATCTTCCACCCGGAGGTAGTAGCGGGGGGCAATGAGCAGTTCTTC. Translation gives CASSRIFHPEVVAGGNEQFF.

The CDR3 loop is CASSPLTTGNGYTF. Written as DNA, the CDR3 is TGCGCCAGCAGCCCCCTTACAACAGGGAATGGCTACACCTTC. The chain couples TRBV5-1 to TRBJ1-2; D possibly corresponds to TRBD1 (6 bases). This CDR3 spans 14 amino acids. Germline V gives CDR1 SGHRS, CDR2 YFSETQ. V dropped 4 bases and J dropped 6 bases, with 16 bases sitting between them.

This rearrangement joins TRBV5-6 to TRBJ1-2; D remains unclear. The CDR3 totals 14 residues. V lost 4 bases to trimming and J lost 4 bases, with 14 bases between them. Germline V gives CDR1 SGHDT, CDR2 YYEEEE. In DNA, the CDR3 is TGTGCCAGCAGCCTGGCGGGGTTGGGCTATGGCTACACCTTC. It encodes CASSLAGLGYGYTF.

This sequence joins TRBV5-1 and TRBJ2-3; 9 bases align to TRBD1. The ends lost 4 bases at V and 3 bases at J; junction bases unmatched: 9. This CDR3 region has 16 residues. The germline CDR1 and CDR2 sequences are SGHRS and YFSETQ. CDR3 in amino acids: CASSAHTGGATDTQYF. CDR3 nucleotides: TGCGCCAGCAGCGCACATACAGGGGGCGCGACAGATACGCAGTATTTT.

This sequence joins TRBV2 and TRBJ2-3, with a possible D match to TRBD1 (6 bases). Germline CDR1 and CDR2: SNHLY and FYNNEI. V shed 3 bases and J shed 4 bases, with 14 bases lying between them. The length of the CDR3 is 15 residues. The CDR3: CASSDQGRSPDTQYF. Written as DNA, the CDR3 is TGTGCCAGCAGTGATCAGGGGCGATCTCCAGATACGCAGTATTTT.

The rearrangement joins TRBV11-2 to TRBJ2-1, with TRBD2 matching over 7 bases. From germline, CDR1 is SGHAT and CDR2 FQNNGV. J lost 10 bases, V lost 0 bases, and 15 bases had no gene match. The CDR3 consists of 17 residues. DNA for the CDR3: TGTGCCAGCAGCTTAGAGTTCGGGGGGACCGGTCCGAAGGAGCAGTTCTTC. Residues: CASSLEFGGTGPKEQFF.

CDR3 sequence (DNA): TGTGCCACCAGTGATCCACAGGACAGGGTAGGGAATGAGCAGTTCTTC. As protein: CATSDPQDRVGNEQFF. The chain is built from TRBV24-1 and TRBJ2-1; 8 positions match TRBD1. In germline, CDR1 is KGHDR, CDR2 SFDVKD. Trimming removed 3 bases from V and 7 bases from J; junction bases left unmatched: 10. The CDR3 has 16 residues.